Listed here are 14 T cell receptor beta chains from one sample, sequenced in a study of blood T cell repertoires in COVID-19. This table comes from immunoSEQ multiplex PCR, and its TCRdb copy is limited to in-frame clones, with some not included. The sample lists around 300,000 clones, more than 75% seen once, with approximately 2.5% in the top ten. The sequenced sample was PBMCs or T cells enriched from blood (not recorded which). Source of these receptors: a woman aged 18-29 years who had recovered from COVID-19.

This sequence joins TRBV1 and TRBJ2-2; the listed D gene, TRBD2, was not tested against the DNA. TRBV1 is shown as a pseudogene. The length of the CDR3 is 16 residues. The DNA of the CDR3 is TGCACCAGCAGCCACAAGCGCGTCGGAAACGCCGGGGAGCTGTTTTTT. This encodes CTSSHKRVGNAGELFF.

The rearrangement joins TRBV6-5 to TRBJ1-2, with a tentative D call TRBD1 (5 bases). Trimming removed 2 bases at V and 7 bases at J, with 11 bases between. Germline V CDR1 and CDR2: MNHEY, SVGAGI. The CDR3 covers 13 residues. DNA for the CDR3: TGTGCCAGCAGTTACCTAGAAAGGGGTGGCTACACCTTC. Translation: CASSYLERGGYTF.

This chain links TRBV25-1 with TRBJ1-1; D possibly corresponds to TRBD1 (5 bases). Germline V gene data show CDR1 as MGHDK and CDR2 as SYGVNS. The V end was cut by 2 bases, the J end by 4 bases, with 8 bases between. This CDR3 has 13 amino acids. CDR3 nucleotide sequence: TGTGCCAGCAGTGAAATGGGGGGCACTGAAGCTTTCTTT. Translated, it gives CASSEMGGTEAFF. Full variable domain (outside the CDR3, taken from reference TRBV25-1 and TRBJ1-1): EADIYQTPRYLVIGTGKKITLECSQTMGHDKMYWYQQDPGMELHLIHYSYGVNSTEKGDLSSESTVSRIRTEHFPLTLESARPSHTSQYLCASSEMGGTEAFFGQGTRLTVV.

The rearrangement joins TRBV3-1 (or the pseudogene TRBV3-2) to TRBJ2-7; a weak D match, TRBD2 (6 bases). Germline V gene lookup returns CDR1 LGHDT and CDR2 YNNKEL (reference sequence). The CDR3 runs to 17 residues. V dropped 2 bases and J dropped 2 bases, with 19 bases sitting between them. CDR3 DNA sequence: TGTGCCAGCAGCCAAATCTACCCAACCCGGGAGACCTACGAGCAGTACTTC. Amino acids: CASSQIYPTRETYEQYF.

The CDR3 nucleotides are TGCGCCAGCAGTCAATCGGCCCTCCCTTCCGCGGCCCGGGGTCTGGATACGCAGTATTTT. Protein product: CASSQSALPSAARGLDTQYF. The rearrangement uses TRBV23-1 and TRBJ2-3; possibly TRBD2 for D (5 bases). TRBV23-1 is designated an ORF whose function remains uncertain. This CDR3 is built from 20 residues. Trimming cost V 0 bases and J 6 bases, with 28 bases left between them.

The chain employs TRBV6-6 and TRBJ1-5, with D unresolved. Germline CDR1 MNHNY, CDR2 SVGAGI (reference sequence). Trimming cost V 4 bases and J 2 bases, with 9 bases left between them. CDR3 size: 14 residues. Here the CDR3 DNA reads TGTGCCAGCAGTTTCGACACCGGCAATCAGCCCCAGCATTTT. It translates to CASSFDTGNQPQHF.

This chain uses TRBV2 with TRBJ2-2; TRBD1 is a possible D gene (7 bases). This CDR3 spans 17 amino acids. The germline V gene has CDR1 SNHLY and CDR2 FYNNEI. Trimming took off 8 bases at V and 1 base at J, with 20 bases between the two ends. The CDR3 loop reads CASGSSQGGQNTGELFF. CDR3 nucleotide sequence: TGTGCCAGCGGAAGCAGTCAGGGGGGTCAGAACACCGGGGAGCTGTTTTTT.

This clone has a count of ten or more. This chain connects TRBV7-8 to TRBJ1-5, with D possibly being TRBD1 (6 bases). V lost 6 bases and J lost 6, with 18 bases in between. Germline V lookup: CDR1 SGHVS, CDR2 FQNEAQ. This CDR3 region has 15 residues. CDR3 residues: CASSEQGGGIQPQHF. The CDR3 DNA reads TGTGCCAGCAGTGAACAGGGCGGGGGGATTCAGCCCCAGCATTTT.

The chain joins TRBV6-5 to TRBJ2-5; 7 nucleotides agree with TRBD1. The CDR3 runs to 14 residues. Germline values: CDR1 MNHEY, CDR2 SVGAGI. V lost 4 bases and J lost 2; bases outside the gene matches: 4. The chain's CDR3 is CASSSDRRQETQYF. The CDR3 DNA reads TGTGCCAGCAGTTCGGACAGGCGGCAAGAGACCCAGTACTTC.

The CDR3 coding sequence is TGCGCCAGCAGCCCGAGGGACAGCTCCTACGAGCAGTACTTC. Its translation is CASSPRDSSYEQYF. J is TRBJ2-7 and V is TRBV4-1; the match to TRBD1 covers 7 bases. CDR3 length: 14 amino acids. V gave up 4 bases and J gave up 0 bases; unmatched junction bases: 3. The V gene's germline CDR1 is MGHRA and CDR2 YSYEKL.

The chain is built from TRBV27 and TRBJ2-7, with 13 bases lining up with TRBD2. The CDR3 is 17 residues long. Germline assignment: CDR1 MNHEY and CDR2 SMNVEV (reference sequence). With V trimmed by 1 base and J by 7 bases, 10 bases remained unmatched. The CDR3 region is CASSLFFGLAGVGEQYF. The CDR3 nucleotides are TGTGCCAGCAGTTTATTTTTCGGACTAGCGGGGGTCGGGGAGCAGTACTTC.

The chain is built from TRBV5-6 and TRBJ1-2, with 7 bases fitting TRBD1. Germline trimming cut 4 bases from V and 6 bases from J; bases unmatched to any gene: 12. The CDR3 spans 15 residues. Germline CDR1 reads SGHDT; CDR2 reads YYEEEE. The DNA of the CDR3 is TGTGCCAGCAGCATCGTTCGACAGGGCGAGGATGGCTACACCTTC. Its translation is CASSIVRQGEDGYTF.

This chain uses TRBV5-5 with TRBJ2-1, with a weak D call TRBD2 (6 bases). The germline CDR1 and CDR2 sequences are SGHKS and YYEKEE (reference sequence). CDR3 length: 13 residues. Trimming stripped 2 bases from V and 7 bases from J, with 10 bases between. CDR3: CASSFGTVNEQFF. The CDR3 DNA reads as TGTGCCAGCAGCTTCGGGACTGTTAATGAGCAGTTCTTC.

The chain joins TRBV4-3 to TRBJ2-3, with 8 bases matching TRBD1. The CDR3 totals 15 residues. The trim removed 0 bases at V and 8 bases at J, leaving 7 bases unmatched. Germline V lookup: CDR1 LGHNA, CDR2 YSLEER. This chain's CDR3 is CASSQDQDRDVTQYF. For the CDR3, the DNA is TGCGCCAGCAGCCAAGATCAGGACAGGGATGTTACGCAGTATTTT.